This T cell receptor (beta chain) was obtained from a study of glioma-infiltrating T cells after dendritic cell vaccination listed by TCRdb under 2016. Looking at the study overall: The cohort included 15 or so glioblastoma patients drawn from Phase I and II dendritic cell vaccination trials, of whom 9 were newly diagnosed and 6 had recurrent disease. Patients received autologous tumor lysate-pulsed dendritic cell vaccination between about 2002 and 2012. To make the vaccine, monocyte-derived dendritic cells were cultured for less than nine days with IL-4 and GM-CSF and then pulsed overnight with autologous tumor lysate. Three intradermal dendritic cell vaccine injections were administered to patients at biweekly intervals in the arm below the axilla. In glioblastoma patients vaccinated with dendritic cells, deep sequencing of TCR beta CDR3 regions served to measure the amount of tumor-infiltrating lymphocytes and to compare repertoires between tumor and blood. Survival after dendritic cell vaccination was correlated with TCR sequencing metrics, such as TIL content and the overlap between tumor and blood repertoires.

Regarding this clone: This receptor's antigen is unknown. No clone much larger than this one lies a single base away; base qualities are absent.

Study-wide findings and limitations: TCR clonality showed no direct relationship with survival, which suggests that a diverse polyclonal response may be important. The response model built on TCR overlap across three groups was characterized as speculative, with prospective validation still needed. The cohort was small and heterogeneous, with few patients having full blood and tumor sets and even fewer initial-recurrent tumor pairs. Higher estimated pretreatment TIL content predicted longer time to progression and overall survival after dendritic cell vaccination.

What this sample's time point label stands for: after dendritic cell vaccination, including at tumor progression/relapse. Selection of patients required sufficient residual fresh-frozen tumor tissue and over two years of available survival data. Although molecular status otherwise differed among the glioblastoma patients, no patient had an isocitrate dehydrogenase mutation. PBMC were collected before vaccination, two weeks after the third vaccination, and at tumor progression if progression occurred. The Qiagen DNeasy Blood extraction Kit was used for extraction of genomic DNA. TCRB CDR3 regions were amplified from roughly 1.8 ug genomic DNA, or all available DNA if less, using the immunoSEQ assay. For multiplex PCR, 60 forward primers for TCR V beta segments and 13 reverse primers for J beta segments were used. To estimate reads per starting template, synthetic control templates were spiked into each sample at limiting dilution. The Illumina HiSeq System generated 87 bp sequencing reads. The source study handled its data this way. PCR and sequencing errors were removed by a nearest neighbor algorithm that merged closely related sequences. TCR overlap was defined as the percentage of unique tumor TCR beta sequences that were also found in the peripheral blood of the same patient. Sourced from immuneACCESS, this table was stored by TCRdb with only in-frame sequences that have V and J called. A share of the clones is absent; for the studies checked, an unresolved V gene accounts for under half, and the remainder has no known explanation. V, J and clone size derive from that table, while D and trimming were established from the DNA sequence. Recorded for this sample are 90,000 or so clones; approximately 80% of them occurred a single time. The ten largest clones take up approximately 2.1% of the sample.

This clonotype originated in a human donor with glioblastoma. The source material was blood, sampled after dendritic cell vaccination.

The CDR3 protein is CASSLRASGIGGTDTQYF. The nucleotides read TGCGCCAGCAGCCTTAGGGCTAGCGGGATCGGGGGCACAGATACGCAGTATTTT. The chain is assembled from TRBV4-1 and TRBJ2-3; 9 central bases correspond to TRBD2. From cysteine to phenylalanine, the CDR3 is 18 amino acids long. The entry retains the CDR3 DNA only, 54 bases that are in frame from base 1. CDR1 and CDR2 are read off the germline V gene as MGHRA and YSYEKL. Trimming leaves V shorter by 4 bases and J shorter by 1 base, with the junction holding 12 bases beyond the gene matches.